This TCR beta chain was identified in a study of shared clonotypes between healthy human individuals. The study's findings and limits: Memory subsets had estimated richness that was generally smaller than that of naive subsets.

The assay used deep level. Some clones are missing from TCRdb's copy, which holds only in-frame ones; the method was immunoSEQ multiplex PCR. The data contain 2,100,000 or so clones, approximately 94% of them singletons. Germline CDR1 and CDR2: SGHDT and YYEEEE. V lost 2 bases to trimming and J lost 2 bases, with 14 bases between them. This CDR3 is 15 amino acids long. The count of this clone is one. Its antigen is unknown. Source material: naive CD4+ T cells sorted from blood. Subset specified: CD45RA+ positively selected. This rearrangement joins TRBV5-6 to TRBJ2-7; no firm D call. The clonotype originates from a young man in good health. The CDR3 DNA sequence: TGTGCCAGCAGCTTAACGCTTGCTGTGGCCTACGAGCAGTACTTC. Amino acid sequence: CASSLTLAVAYEQYF.